These T cell receptor beta chains were read from a single sample in a study of cytomegalovirus exposure and HLA in healthy donors. Data came from immunoSEQ multiplex PCR; TCRdb stores just in-frame clones and leaves some out. The sample lists approximately 150,000 clones; over 65% were seen once. Sample: PBMCs. Source of these receptors: a man in his forties in good health and CMV-seropositive. CDR3s include the opening cysteine and the closing phenylalanine or tryptophan. D genes are given only for firm matches. Some rows have no size entry. The others give once, few or many, or a class for an expanded clone.

d_call,v_call,j_call,clone_size,cdr3_nt,cdr3_aa
.,TRBV18,TRBJ1-1,.,TGTGCCAGCTCACCGGTCAACAGACTATTGAACACTGAAGCTTTCTTT,CASSPVNRLLNTEAFF
TRBD2,TRBV2,TRBJ2-5,.,TGTGCCAGCAGTGGGGCTAGCGGGAGGGGAACGCAAGAGACCCAGTACTTC,CASSGASGRGTQETQYF
TRBD2,TRBV9,TRBJ2-3,.,TGTGCCAGCAGCGGGCTAGCGGACACAGATACGCAGTATTTT,CASSGLADTDTQYF
TRBD1,TRBV28,TRBJ1-1,.,TGTGCCAGCAGGGCCGGGACAGGGCACACTGAAGCTTTCTTT,CASRAGTGHTEAFF
TRBD2,TRBV9,TRBJ2-7,.,TGTGCCAGCAGCGTAGCGGCTAGCGGGCAGGTCGAGCAGTACTTC,CASSVAASGQVEQYF
TRBD1,TRBV4-1,TRBJ1-2,once,TGCGCCAGCAGCCAAGGGGACAGGGGGAGTGCCACCTTC,CASSQGDRGSATF
.,TRBV12-5,TRBJ1-4,.,TGTGCTAGTGGTTTGCCCATTAATGAAAAACTGTTTTTT,CASGLPINEKLFF
TRBD1,TRBV25-1,TRBJ2-7,few,TGTGCCAGCAGATCCGGGACAGGACTCTACGAGCAGTACTTC,CASRSGTGLYEQYF
TRBD2,TRBV7-9,TRBJ2-1,.,TGTTCCAGCAGCCTACTGGCGGGAGGAAACAATGAGCAGTTCTTC,CSSSLLAGGNNEQFF
.,TRBV9,TRBJ1-2,.,TGTGCCAGGGGAGGGGGGGCCTGGTATGGCTACACCTTC,CARGGGAWYGYTF
TRBD1,TRBV5-4,TRBJ1-2,.,TGTGCCAGCAGCCCTTGGACAGGGGATGGCTACACCTTC,CASSPWTGDGYTF
.,TRBV4-3,TRBJ2-1,.,TGCGCCAGCAGCCCCCACACCCGCAATGAGCAGTTCTTC,CASSPHTRNEQFF
TRBD1,TRBV28,TRBJ1-2,once,TGTGCCAGCAGTTTTCTTCACTCCGGGACAGGGATTAACTATGGCTACACCTTC,CASSFLHSGTGINYGYTF
.,TRBV6-1,TRBJ2-7,.,TGTGCCAGCAGTGAACTAGCCACCTACGAGCAGTACTTC,CASSELATYEQYF
.,TRBV6-1,TRBJ1-1,.,TGTGCCAGCACAAAGCGGGTGAACACTGAAGCTTTCTTT,CASTKRVNTEAFF
.,TRBV11-1,TRBJ2-1,.,TGTGCCAGCAGCTTCGGTAATGAGCAGTTCTTC,CASSFGNEQFF
TRBD1,TRBV5-1,TRBJ2-2,.,TGCGCCAGCAGCTTGGGGGACAGGTCGCTTGGGGAGCTGTTTTTT,CASSLGDRSLGELFF
.,TRBV18,TRBJ1-2,.,TGTGCCAGCTCACCAGTGTGGGGAGATATCGGTGGCTACACCTTC,CASSPVWGDIGGYTF
.,TRBV19,TRBJ1-2,.,TGTGCCAGTACCGTAATAGGGAGCAACTATGGCTACACCTTC,CASTVIGSNYGYTF
.,TRBV5-1,TRBJ1-5,.,TGCGCCAGCAGTGCTACAGGGCAAAGCAATCAGCCCCAGCATTTT,CASSATGQSNQPQHF
TRBD1,TRBV7-8,TRBJ2-7,once,TGTGCCAGCAGCTTTATGGACAGGGGTGTCTACGAGCAGTACTTC,CASSFMDRGVYEQYF
.,TRBV25-1,TRBJ1-1,.,TGTGCCAGCACCCCTCGGGAGGTGGGAGCTTTCTTT,CASTPREVGAFF
.,TRBV6-5,TRBJ2-7,few,TGTGCCAGCAGTGTTCTGAGCTACGAGCAGTACTTC,CASSVLSYEQYF
TRBD1,TRBV2,TRBJ1-5,.,TGTGCCAGCAGTGGACAGGGGGCTGGCAATCAGCCCCAGCATTTT,CASSGQGAGNQPQHF
.,TRBV5-3,TRBJ2-7,once,TGTGCCAGAAGCTGTACCGGGAGAATCTACGAGCAGTACTTC,CARSCTGRIYEQYF
.,TRBV2,TRBJ1-1,.,TGTGCCAGCAGTGAGGGCGCCCGACCCAACACTGAAGCTTTCTTT,CASSEGARPNTEAFF
.,TRBV15,TRBJ1-5,.,TGTGCCACCAGCAGAGGCGGAGGGGCTGGCAATCAGCCCCAGCATTTT,CATSRGGGAGNQPQHF
TRBD2,TRBV5-1,TRBJ2-1,.,TGCGCCAGCAGCTTTGGTAGCGGGAGGGATGAGCAGTTCTTC,CASSFGSGRDEQFF
TRBD2,TRBV5-1,TRBJ2-1,once,TGCGCCAGCAGCTTGGAACCCAGCGGGAGGTCTTACAATGAGCAGTTCTTC,CASSLEPSGRSYNEQFF
TRBD1,TRBV19,TRBJ2-2,few,TGTGCCAGTAGTAGAATACAGGGGGCCGGGGAGCTGTTTTTT,CASSRIQGAGELFF
TRBD1,TRBV10-1,TRBJ1-1,.,TGCGCCAGCAGCCGGACAGGGGACCGCACTGAAGCTTTCTTT,CASSRTGDRTEAFF
.,TRBV27,TRBJ1-5,.,TGTGCCAGCAGTTTCGATCAGCCCCAGCATTTT,CASSFDQPQHF
.,TRBV19,TRBJ1-2,.,TGTGCCAGTAGTTCTTCAGATTCCTATGGCTACACCTTC,CASSSSDSYGYTF
TRBD2,TRBV7-6,TRBJ2-7,.,TGTGCCAGCAGCTTAGCCCCACCTAGCGGGAGAGGAGCCTACGAGCAGTACTTC,CASSLAPPSGRGAYEQYF
.,TRBV7-6,TRBJ1-4,.,TGTGCCAGCAGCAGACAGTACTCGGAAAAACTGTTTTTT,CASSRQYSEKLFF
.,TRBV5-1,TRBJ2-3,.,TGCGCCAGCAGCTTGCAGAGCGGGCGCTTCACAGATACGCAGTATTTT,CASSLQSGRFTDTQYF
.,TRBV27,TRBJ1-5,.,TGTGCCAGCAGGGCAGGGGCAGGTCAGGTCAATCAGCCCCAGCATTTT,CASRAGAGQVNQPQHF
TRBD2,TRBV9,TRBJ2-1,.,TGTGCCAGCAGTAGTAGCGGGAGCGGGTACAATGAGCAGTTCTTC,CASSSSGSGYNEQFF
TRBD2,TRBV27,TRBJ2-1,.,TGTGCCAGCAGTTTCAGCCCAACGCAACTTAGCGGGCCTTACAATGAGCAGTTCTTC,CASSFSPTQLSGPYNEQFF
TRBD2,TRBV10-1,TRBJ2-2,.,TGCGCCAGCAAAGTGGCGGGAGCGCCCGGGGAGCTGTTTTTT,CASKVAGAPGELFF
.,TRBV12-1,TRBJ2-1,.,TGTGCCAGCAGATCCGGGACTAGTCACTACAATGAGCAGTTCTTC,CASRSGTSHYNEQFF
TRBD1,TRBV7-9,TRBJ2-2,.,TGTGCCAGCAGCCCCACCCGGACAGGGGGAGGGTCCGGGGAGCTGTTTTTT,CASSPTRTGGGSGELFF
TRBD1,TRBV9,TRBJ1-2,once,TGTGCCAGCAGAGGGGACAGGGTCGGGGGCTACACCTTC,CASRGDRVGGYTF
.,TRBV29-1,TRBJ2-1,.,TGCAGCGTTGAACCAAGCGGGTACAATGAGCAGTTCTTC,CSVEPSGYNEQFF